The 10 T cell receptor beta chains below were found in one sample sequenced in a study of neurological immune-mediated disorders. TCRdb redid the calling of the 5' RACE reads with MiXCR, one entry per CDR3 protein. The repertoire holds about 120,000 distinct CDR3 sequences, with around 3% as singletons. The sequenced material came from PBMCs. These receptors all stem from a woman aged 25-40 years with multiple sclerosis.

This clonotype was observed many times. The J gene is TRBJ1-1, the V gene TRBV30, with a tentative D call TRBD1 (5 bases). CDR3 size: 16 residues. In germline, CDR1 is GTSNPN, CDR2 SVGIG (reference sequence). V was cut by 1 base and J by 0 bases, with 15 bases left in between. The CDR3 DNA is TGTGCCTGGAGTGCAACAAACTCAGGGATGAACACTGAAGCTTTCTTT. Translation gives CAWSATNSGMNTEAFF.

This clonotype appeared many times. This chain connects TRBV20-1 to TRBJ1-1; TRBD1 matches at 11 bases. From germline, CDR1 is DFQATT and CDR2 SNEGSKA (reference sequence). The CDR3 is 17 residues long. Trimming took 0 bases from V and 2 from J; bases not matched to a gene: 8. CDR3 coding DNA: TGCAGTGCTAGAGACCTCCCGGGACAGGGGGGTAACACTGAAGCTTTCTTT. Translated: CSARDLPGQGGNTEAFF.

This clonotype has at least ten counts. The chain links TRBV25-1 to TRBJ2-1, with D unresolved. V was clipped by 4 bases and J by 12 bases, with 16 bases between them. This CDR3 has 13 amino acids. Germline V CDR1 and CDR2: MGHDK, SYGVNS. The CDR3 reads CASSATGARRQFF. For the CDR3, the DNA is TGTGCCAGCAGTGCTACTGGCGCTCGACGGCAGTTCTTC.

This clonotype was seen repeatedly, ten times or more. The chain couples TRBV7-2 to TRBJ2-3, with 10 bases that match TRBD2. The CDR3 is made up of 18 amino acids. J lost 4 bases, V lost 3 bases, and 13 bases had no gene match. Germline V lookup: CDR1 SGHTA, CDR2 FQGNSA. The CDR3 spells CASSFPGGSGRAPDTQYF. CDR3 sequence (DNA): TGTGCCAGCAGCTTTCCCGGAGGGAGCGGGAGGGCTCCAGATACGCAGTATTTT. Based on the CDR3 plus reference TRBV7-2 and TRBJ2-3, the full variable domain is GAGVSQSPSNKVTEKGKDVELRCDPISGHTALYWYRQSLGQGLEFLIYFQGNSAPDKSGLPSDRFSAERTGGSVSTLTIQRTQQEDSAVYLCASSFPGGSGRAPDTQYFGPGTRLTVL.

Ten or more counts support this clonotype. The chain employs TRBV7-2 and TRBJ1-1; D unresolved. This CDR3 is 11 amino acids long. Germline CDR1 is SGHTA and CDR2 is FQGNSA. V was trimmed by 4 bases and J by 5 bases, leaving 5 bases between them. CDR3 sequence reads: CASSWVTEAFF. CDR3 nucleotide sequence: TGTGCCAGCAGCTGGGTTACTGAAGCTTTCTTT.

This clonotype came up a few times. The CDR3 nucleotides read TGTGCCACGCAAGCTAACACTGAAGCTTTCTTT. It translates to CATQANTEAFF. The chain combines TRBV10-3 with TRBJ1-1; D unclear. In germline, CDR1 is ENHRY, CDR2 SYGVKD. V was trimmed by 10 bases and J by 2 bases, leaving 8 bases between them. The CDR3 runs to 11 residues.

This clonotype was counted many times. V is TRBV5-1 and J is TRBJ2-2, with TRBD1 as a possible D gene (5 bases). This CDR3 has 14 amino acids. With 0 bases removed from V and 3 bases from J, the gap between germline ends came to 6 bases. Germline V lookup: CDR1 SGHRS, CDR2 YFSETQ. CDR3: CASSLGTYTGELFF. In DNA, the CDR3 is TGCGCCAGCAGCTTGGGGACATACACCGGGGAGCTGTTTTTT.

This clonotype was found many times. The rearrangement uses TRBV7-2 and TRBJ1-1; D is unresolved. Germline assignment: CDR1 SGHTA and CDR2 FQGNSA. Trimming took off 1 base at V and 5 bases at J, with 11 bases between the two ends. This CDR3 is 14 amino acids long. This CDR3 reads CASSLVTGRTEAFF. In DNA, the CDR3 is TGTGCCAGCAGCTTAGTTACGGGAAGGACTGAAGCTTTCTTT.

This clonotype was seen more than once but under ten times. One junction end does not reproduce the germline sequence, and a read error may be involved. The chain recombines TRBV27 with TRBJ1-1, with no clear D. The germline gives CDR1 MNHEY, CDR2 SMNVEV (reference sequence). This CDR3 is 12 amino acids long. The CDR3 is CDSSKPGSEAFF. Written as DNA, the CDR3 is TGTGACAGCTCCAAACCGGGATCTGAAGCTTTCTTT.

This clonotype was seen ten or more times. The V and J genes are TRBV5-1 and TRBJ1-1, with D perhaps matching TRBD1 (5 bases). The CDR3 has 11 residues. V lost 4 bases, J lost 6 bases, and 7 bases lay in between. Germline lookup yields CDR1 SGHRS and CDR2 YFSETQ. The CDR3 reads CASSGGPEAFF. DNA for the CDR3: TGCGCCAGCAGCGGGGGACCTGAAGCTTTCTTT.